Listed here are 22 T cell receptor beta chains from one sample, sequenced in a study of blood T cell repertoires in COVID-19. Clones were sequenced by immunoSEQ multiplex PCR, and TCRdb holds only the in-frame ones, with some missing. Of fewer than 70,000 clones in the sample, about 82% were seen once. Sequenced input: peripheral blood. The receptors derive from a man aged 45-65 years with acute or convalescent COVID-19.

V and J are TRBV15 and TRBJ2-3; 8 bases are a match to TRBD2. From germline, CDR1 is LNHNV and CDR2 YYDKDF (reference sequence). The CDR3 has 19 amino acids. J lost 2 bases, V lost 4 bases, and 17 bases had no gene match. The CDR3: CATSTGALRAGGITDTQYF. The CDR3 DNA follows: TGTGCCACCAGCACAGGGGCCCTCAGGGCGGGGGGTATCACAGATACGCAGTATTTT.

The chain employs TRBV7-3 and TRBJ2-3, with 9 bases lining up with TRBD2. V lost 6 bases to trimming and J lost 4 bases; unmatched junction nucleotides: 5. Germline V gene lookup returns CDR1 SGHTA and CDR2 FQGTGA. The length of the CDR3 is 14 residues. CDR3 sequence reads: CASRQRGASDTQYF. The CDR3 DNA sequence: TGTGCCAGCAGGCAGCGGGGGGCGTCAGATACGCAGTATTTT.

The chain uses TRBV29-1 and TRBJ1-2; D may be TRBD1 (6 bases). This CDR3 has 14 amino acids. CDR1 is SQVTM, CDR2 ANQGSEA, per germline. The V and J ends lost 5 bases and 8 bases respectively, with 21 bases between them. The CDR3 region has the DNA TGCAGCGTTCCGAACAGGGACCCACTAGGCGGCTACACCTTC. Protein product: CSVPNRDPLGGYTF.

The rearrangement joins TRBV4-1 to TRBJ1-6; D might be TRBD1 (5 bases). Germline V CDR1 and CDR2: MGHRA, YSYEKL. Trimming cost V 1 base and J 5 bases, with 6 bases left between them. The CDR3 runs 14 residues. CDR3 region: CASSQVGDNSPLHF. For the CDR3, the DNA is TGCGCCAGCAGCCAAGTAGGGGATAATTCACCCCTCCACTTT.

The chain couples TRBV5-1 to TRBJ2-1, with TRBD2 matching over 8 bases. With V trimmed by 3 bases and J by 7 bases, 9 bases remained unmatched. The length of the CDR3 is 15 residues. The germline CDR1 and CDR2 sequences are SGHRS and YFSETQ. The CDR3 DNA reads as TGCGCCAGCAGCTCCAGCGGGGGCCGGGGGAATGAGCAGTTCTTC. This gives the protein CASSSSGGRGNEQFF.

V is TRBV3-1 (or the pseudogene TRBV3-2) and J is TRBJ1-6; D remains ambiguous. V shed 8 bases and J shed 6 bases, with 14 bases lying between them. Germline V gene data show CDR1 as LGHDT and CDR2 as YNNKEL (reference sequence). This CDR3 is built from 14 residues. The CDR3 sequence: CASQFQTRNSPLHF. In DNA, the CDR3 is TGTGCCAGCCAGTTCCAGACACGTAATTCACCCCTCCACTTT.

The chain combines TRBV7-9 with TRBJ1-1; 7 positions agree with TRBD1. The CDR3 loop spans 16 amino acids. J was trimmed by 3 bases and V by 5 bases; bases with no gene match: 12. CDR1 and CDR2 from the germline V gene are SEHNR and FQNEAQ (reference sequence). The CDR3 nucleotides are TGTGCCAGCAGCACGCGGACCGGGACAGCCTACACTGAAGCTTTCTTT. Its protein product is CASSTRTGTAYTEAFF.

The chain recombines TRBV2 with TRBJ1-2; weak D call: TRBD1 (5 bases). The CDR3 contains 12 residues. Trimming removed 6 bases at V and 7 bases at J, with 12 bases between. Germline CDR1 SNHLY, CDR2 FYNNEI. This CDR3 reads CASSPDRGGYTF. As DNA, the CDR3 is TGTGCCAGCAGCCCAGACAGAGGTGGCTACACCTTC.

The rearrangement uses TRBV11-2 and TRBJ2-7, with D tentatively TRBD2 (6 bases). CDR3 length: 15 residues. In germline, CDR1 is SGHAT, CDR2 FQNNGV. Trimming left V 5 bases short and J 7 bases short, with 21 bases between. The CDR3 region is CASSQRRGRTSEQYF. CDR3 DNA sequence: TGTGCCAGCAGCCAAAGGAGGGGACGGACGAGTGAGCAGTACTTC.

The chain couples TRBV7-8 to TRBJ2-7, with 7 bases that match TRBD1. Germline V gene sequence: CDR1 SGHVS, CDR2 FQNEAQ. With V trimmed by 1 base and J by 3 bases, 3 bases remained unmatched. The CDR3 has 14 amino acids. CDR3 residues: CASSLGGGGYEQYV. The CDR3 nucleotides are TGTGCCAGCAGCTTAGGAGGGGGCGGCTACGAGCAGTACGTC.

V usage is TRBV2 and J usage is TRBJ1-2; TRBD1 matches 9 bases. The germline gives CDR1 SNHLY, CDR2 FYNNEI. After removal of 7 bases from V and 4 bases from J, the junction contained 10 bases not matched to a gene. The CDR3 totals 15 residues. The CDR3 DNA is TGTGCCAGCATCTACCTCCCGGGACAGGGCTATGGCTACACCTTC. Translating it yields CASIYLPGQGYGYTF.

The chain links TRBV6-2 or TRBV6-3 to TRBJ2-1, with 9 bases matching TRBD1. This CDR3 comprises 15 residues. V gave up 6 bases and J gave up 6 bases; unmatched junction bases: 9. Germline loops: CDR1 MNHEY, CDR2 SVGEGT. The CDR3 DNA reads TGTGCCAGCAGCCGGGGACAGGGAGGTGGCAATGAGCAGTTCTTC. It is translated as CASSRGQGGGNEQFF.

Of note for this clone: One end of the junction fails to match germline, which may point to a read error. V usage is TRBV24-1 and J usage is TRBJ2-7, with TRBD2 identical over 12 bases. From germline, CDR1 is KGHDR and CDR2 SFDVKD. The CDR3 has 16 amino acids. CDR3 nucleotide sequence: TGTGCCACCAGTGATTCTAGCGGGGGGGCCTCCTCCGAGCAGTACTTC. Its translation is CATSDSSGGASSEQYF.

The chain combines TRBV11-2 with TRBJ1-5; the D is unclear. Trimming pared 5 bases from V and 1 base from J, leaving 3 bases between. CDR3 length equals 12 residues. From germline, CDR1 is SGHAT and CDR2 FQNNGV. CDR3 nucleotides: TGTGCCAGCAGCCGGAGCAATCAGCCCCAGCATTTT. It yields the protein CASSRSNQPQHF.

In its sample, this clone was seen once. This rearrangement joins TRBV5-6 to TRBJ2-5; D is unclear. V was shortened by 0 bases and J by 2 bases, with 5 bases between the two germline ends. This CDR3 has 13 residues. Germline lookup yields CDR1 SGHDT and CDR2 YYEEEE. CDR3 loop: CASSLGRQETQYF. In DNA, the CDR3 is TGTGCCAGCAGCTTGGGTCGTCAAGAGACCCAGTACTTC. Full variable domain (remainder filled in from reference TRBV5-6 and TRBJ2-5): DAGVTQSPTHLIKTRGQQVTLRCSPKSGHDTVSWYQQALGQGPQFIFQYYEEEERQRGNFPDRFSGHQFPNYSSELNVNALLLGDSALYLCASSLGRQETQYFGPGTRLLVL.

This chain uses TRBV7-8 with TRBJ2-5, with TRBD2 as a possible D gene (7 bases). This CDR3 has 15 residues. Per germline, CDR1 SGHVS and CDR2 FQNEAQ. Trimming pared 4 bases from V and 5 bases from J, leaving 17 bases between. The CDR3 loop is CASSYGAGALETQYF. The CDR3 nucleotides are TGTGCCAGCAGCTACGGGGCGGGGGCCCTTGAGACCCAGTACTTC.

V is TRBV10-3 and J is TRBJ2-1, with D perhaps TRBD1 (5 bases). The CDR3 sequence is 14 residues long. V dropped 4 bases and J dropped 4 bases, with 11 bases sitting between them. Germline CDR1 is ENHRY and CDR2 is SYGVKD. CDR3 bases: TGTGCCATCAGTGGCTCTCAGGGATACAATGAGCAGTTCTTC. This sequence encodes CAISGSQGYNEQFF.

The CDR3 bases are TGTGCCAGTAGTAGTGTTCGGGGAGGCACAGATACGCAGTATTTT. Protein product: CASSSVRGGTDTQYF. V gene TRBV19 combines with J gene TRBJ2-3, with a tentative D call TRBD2 (5 bases). The CDR3 is made up of 15 amino acids. V was pared by 4 bases and J by 1 base, with 12 bases between. Germline CDR1 is LNHDA and CDR2 is SQIVND (reference sequence).

A single count supports this clone. The chain uses TRBV11-3 and TRBJ2-5, with D tentatively TRBD2 (5 bases). The CDR3 runs to 15 residues. CDR1 is SGHNT and CDR2 is YENEEA in the germline V gene. Trimming took 6 bases from V and 2 from J, leaving 16 bases between them. The CDR3 bases are TGTGCCAGCAGACATCCCGGGAACGAGCAAGAGACCCAGTACTTC. Translation gives CASRHPGNEQETQYF.

This clone was observed once. The genes are TRBV6-5 and TRBJ1-1; D perhaps matches TRBD1 (5 bases). Per germline, CDR1 MNHEY and CDR2 SVGAGI. This CDR3 comprises 13 residues. V lost 7 bases, J lost 1 base, and 10 bases lay in between. The CDR3 bases are TGTGCCAGCAAAGGGGCCGGGAACACTGAAGCTTTCTTT. Translating gives CASKGAGNTEAFF.

The chain carries TRBV10-3 and TRBJ1-2, with a tentative D call TRBD1 (6 bases). This CDR3 contains 16 residues. With 2 bases removed from V and 4 bases from J, the gap between germline ends came to 17 bases. Germline CDR1 ENHRY, CDR2 SYGVKD. DNA of the CDR3: TGTGCCATCAGTGAGGGGGACACATCAGTCGGCTATGGCTACACCTTC. Amino acids: CAISEGDTSVGYGYTF.

The chain is built from TRBV6-5 and TRBJ1-2; 7 nucleotides match TRBD1. V gave up 5 bases and J gave up 3 bases; unmatched junction bases: 6. The CDR3 is 14 amino acids. Germline lookup yields CDR1 MNHEY and CDR2 SVGAGI. CDR3: CASSPDREDYGYTF. The CDR3 DNA sequence: TGTGCCAGCAGTCCTGACAGGGAGGACTATGGCTACACCTTC.